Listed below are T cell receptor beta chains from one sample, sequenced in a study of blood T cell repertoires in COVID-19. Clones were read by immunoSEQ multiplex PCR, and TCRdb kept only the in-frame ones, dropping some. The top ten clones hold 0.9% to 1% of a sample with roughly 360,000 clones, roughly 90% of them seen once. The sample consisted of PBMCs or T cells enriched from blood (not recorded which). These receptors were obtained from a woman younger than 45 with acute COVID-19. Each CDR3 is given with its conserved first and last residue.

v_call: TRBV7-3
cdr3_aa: CASSRVSGELFF

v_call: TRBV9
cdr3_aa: CASSFLSDTEAFF

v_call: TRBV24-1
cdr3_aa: CATRQRAQETQYF

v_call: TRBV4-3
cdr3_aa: CASSQGTQTDTQYF

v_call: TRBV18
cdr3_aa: CASSPRTGGETEAFF

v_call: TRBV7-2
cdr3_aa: CASSLDWGGGNSPLHF

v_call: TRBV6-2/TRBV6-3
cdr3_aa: CASTPFLLGSGNTIYF

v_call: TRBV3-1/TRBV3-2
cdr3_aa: CASSPGGQSSYNEQFF

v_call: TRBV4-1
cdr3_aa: CASSQDYPTSGTDTQYF

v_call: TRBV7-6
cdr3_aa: CASSLGVGVTSTDTQYF

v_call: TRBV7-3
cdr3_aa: CASSATGVNTGELFF

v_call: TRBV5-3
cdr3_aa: CARSLRTSGGWHEQYF

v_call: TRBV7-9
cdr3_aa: CASSLTGQPQHF